Included here is one T cell receptor beta chain sequence, with context. Per the original data handling: Reference gene primer amplification gave estimated nucleated cell counts. The protocol was immunoSEQ multiplex PCR, while the TCRdb copy is restricted to in-frame clones and leaves out a portion. Clone size and the V and J calls come from that table; the DNA yielded D and trimming. The sample has around 100,000 clones; around 87% are singletons. With 6 bases removed from V and 5 bases from J, the gap between germline ends came to 13 bases. The CDR3 sequence is 13 residues long. Germline-derived CDR1 and CDR2 are SNHLY and FYNNEI. This entry is derived from a study of blood T cell repertoires in COVID-19. Study overall: Italy, Spain and the United States were the sources of the convalescent and acute COVID-19 samples. Sources were T cells, B-cell-depleted T cells, or PBMCs; the material itself was cDNA or gDNA.

The sequence came from a young woman with acute or convalescent COVID-19. This chain uses TRBV2 with TRBJ1-2, with D tentatively TRBD1 (6 bases). The sample consisted of peripheral blood. CDR3 nucleotides: TGTGCCAGCAGCGCACAGGGATCATATGGCTACACCTTC. It specifies CASSAQGSYGYTF.